The T cell receptor (beta chain) described here comes from a study of blood T cells in healthy people across ages. Study information: Per two T cells, about one barcoded beta molecule was captured through template switching.

Germline loops: CDR1 SGHDT, CDR2 YYEEEE. V dropped 0 bases and J dropped 8; count of bases not matched to a gene: 17. This CDR3 has 19 amino acids. This clonotype was counted between two and nine times. Next came a second PCR, run for about 6 to 11 cycles, which used a sample-barcoded 5' primer along with a J-beta primer mix. Tagging of each cDNA molecule was performed by a template-switch adaptor with 12 random nucleotides. One entry per CDR3 protein, called by TCRdb with MiXCR from the 5' RACE reads. Of 800,000 to 1,300,000 distinct CDR3 sequences detected, 20% to 25% appear once; the ten largest clones hold approximately 0.79%. These same records also appear under a second study, on T cells of mothers and their children. That paper notes: When mothers and children were related, their normalized repertoire overlap, which was always slightly higher, did not differ significantly from that of unrelated pairs.

Sequencing was performed on blood. This sequence originates from a girl aged 2 to 9 in good health. The chain joins TRBV5-6 to TRBJ2-1; 10 nucleotides match TRBD2. CDR3 loop: CASSLVRASGSMPGYEQFF. The CDR3 DNA reads as TGTGCCAGCAGCTTGGTTAGGGCTAGCGGGAGCATGCCGGGGTATGAGCAGTTCTTC. Based on the CDR3 plus reference TRBV5-6 and TRBJ2-1, the full variable domain is DAGVTQSPTHLIKTRGQQVTLRCSPKSGHDTVSWYQQALGQGPQFIFQYYEEEERQRGNFPDRFSGHQFPNYSSELNVNALLLGDSALYLCASSLVRASGSMPGYEQFFGPGTRLTVL.